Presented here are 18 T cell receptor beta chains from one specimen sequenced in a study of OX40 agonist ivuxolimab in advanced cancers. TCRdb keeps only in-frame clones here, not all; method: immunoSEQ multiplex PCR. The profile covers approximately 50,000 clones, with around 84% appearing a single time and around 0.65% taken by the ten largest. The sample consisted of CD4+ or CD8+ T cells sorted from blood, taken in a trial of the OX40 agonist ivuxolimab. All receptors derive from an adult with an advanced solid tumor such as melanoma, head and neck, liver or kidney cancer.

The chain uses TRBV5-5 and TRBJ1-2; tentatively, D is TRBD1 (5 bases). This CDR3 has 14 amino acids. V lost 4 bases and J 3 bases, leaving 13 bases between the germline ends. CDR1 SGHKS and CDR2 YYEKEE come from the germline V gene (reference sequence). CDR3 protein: CASSPVVGDYGYTF. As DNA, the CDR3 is TGTGCCAGCAGCCCCGTCGTAGGGGACTATGGCTACACCTTC.

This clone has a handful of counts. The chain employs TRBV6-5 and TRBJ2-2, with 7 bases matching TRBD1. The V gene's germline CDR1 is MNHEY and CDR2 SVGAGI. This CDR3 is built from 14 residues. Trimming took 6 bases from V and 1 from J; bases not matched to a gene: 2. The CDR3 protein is CASRRDRNTGELFF. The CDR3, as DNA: TGTGCCAGCAGAAGGGACAGGAACACCGGGGAGCTGTTTTTT.

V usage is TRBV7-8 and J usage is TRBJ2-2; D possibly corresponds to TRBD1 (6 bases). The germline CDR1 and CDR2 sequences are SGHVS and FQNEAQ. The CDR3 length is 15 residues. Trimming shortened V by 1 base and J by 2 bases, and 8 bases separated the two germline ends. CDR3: CASSLDRANTGELFF. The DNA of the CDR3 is TGTGCCAGCAGCTTAGACAGGGCAAACACCGGGGAGCTGTTTTTT.

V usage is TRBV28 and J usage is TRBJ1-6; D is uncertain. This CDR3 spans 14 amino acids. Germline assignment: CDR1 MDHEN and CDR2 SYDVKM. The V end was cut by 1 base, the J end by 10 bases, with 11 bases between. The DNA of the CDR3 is TGTGCCAGCAGTTTATATAGGGTGGGGTCACCCCTCCACTTT. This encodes CASSLYRVGSPLHF.

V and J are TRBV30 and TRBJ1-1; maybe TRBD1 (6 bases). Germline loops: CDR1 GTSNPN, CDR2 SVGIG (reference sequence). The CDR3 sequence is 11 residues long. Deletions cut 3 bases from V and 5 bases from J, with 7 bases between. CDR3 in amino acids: CAWRGGTEAFF. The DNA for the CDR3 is TGTGCCTGGAGAGGGGGGACTGAAGCTTTCTTT.

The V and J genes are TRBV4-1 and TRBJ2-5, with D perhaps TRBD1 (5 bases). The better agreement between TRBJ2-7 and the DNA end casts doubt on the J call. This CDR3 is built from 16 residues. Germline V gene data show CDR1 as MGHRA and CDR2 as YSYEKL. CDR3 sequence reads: CASSKGSTAKMYEQYF. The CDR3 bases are TGCGCCAGCAGCAAGGGGTCCACGGCAAAAATGTACGAGCAGTACTTC.

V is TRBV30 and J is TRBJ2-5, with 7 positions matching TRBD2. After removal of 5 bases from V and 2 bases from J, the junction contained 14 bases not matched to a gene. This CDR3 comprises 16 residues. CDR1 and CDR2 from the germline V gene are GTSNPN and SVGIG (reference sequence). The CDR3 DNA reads TGTGCCTGGCCCACCGAAGCGGGGTACGTACAAGAGACCCAGTACTTC. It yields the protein CAWPTEAGYVQETQYF.

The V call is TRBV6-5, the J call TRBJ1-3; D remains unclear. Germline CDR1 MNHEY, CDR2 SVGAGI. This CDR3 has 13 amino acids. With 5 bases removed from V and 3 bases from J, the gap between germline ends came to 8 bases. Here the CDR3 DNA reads TGTGCCAGCAGTCCCACCTATGGAAACACCATATATTTT. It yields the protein CASSPTYGNTIYF.

The CDR3 region has the DNA TGTGCCAGCAGCTCCGGGGTGAACACCGGGGAGCTGTTTTTT. Translated: CASSSGVNTGELFF. This chain links TRBV7-7 with TRBJ2-2, with a weak D call TRBD2 (5 bases). V dropped 4 bases and J dropped 1 base, with 7 bases sitting between them. There are 14 residues in the CDR3. The germline gives CDR1 SSHAT, CDR2 FNYEAQ (reference sequence).

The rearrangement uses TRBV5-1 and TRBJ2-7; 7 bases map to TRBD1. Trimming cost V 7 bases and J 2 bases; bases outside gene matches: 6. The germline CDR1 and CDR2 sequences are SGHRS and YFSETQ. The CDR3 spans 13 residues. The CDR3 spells CASSSGGTYEQYF. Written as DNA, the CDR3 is TGCGCCAGCTCCTCAGGGGGAACCTACGAGCAGTACTTC.

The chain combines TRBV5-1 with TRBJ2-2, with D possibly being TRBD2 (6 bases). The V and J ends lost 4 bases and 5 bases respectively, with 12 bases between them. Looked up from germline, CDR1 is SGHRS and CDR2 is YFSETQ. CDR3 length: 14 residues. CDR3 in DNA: TGCGCCAGCAGCACCCAGGGAGGAACCGGGGAGCTGTTTTTT. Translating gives CASSTQGGTGELFF.

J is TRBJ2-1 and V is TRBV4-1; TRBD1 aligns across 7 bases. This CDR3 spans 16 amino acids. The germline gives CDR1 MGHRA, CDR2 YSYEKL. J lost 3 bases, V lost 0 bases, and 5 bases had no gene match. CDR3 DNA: TGCGCCAGCAGCCAAGAGTTAACAGGGGTCTACAATGAGCAGTTCTTC. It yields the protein CASSQELTGVYNEQFF.

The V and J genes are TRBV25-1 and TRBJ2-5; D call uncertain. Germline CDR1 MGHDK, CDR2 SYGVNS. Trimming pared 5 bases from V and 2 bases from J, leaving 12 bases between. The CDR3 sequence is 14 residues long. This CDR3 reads CASSKQTVQETQYF. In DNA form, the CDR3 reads TGTGCCAGCAGTAAACAGACGGTACAAGAGACCCAGTACTTC. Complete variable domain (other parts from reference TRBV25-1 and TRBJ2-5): EADIYQTPRYLVIGTGKKITLECSQTMGHDKMYWYQQDPGMELHLIHYSYGVNSTEKGDLSSESTVSRIRTEHFPLTLESARPSHTSQYLCASSKQTVQETQYFGPGTRLLVL.

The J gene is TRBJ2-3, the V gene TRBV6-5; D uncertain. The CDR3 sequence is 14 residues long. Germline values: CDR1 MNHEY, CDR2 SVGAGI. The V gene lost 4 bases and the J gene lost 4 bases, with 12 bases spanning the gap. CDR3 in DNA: TGTGCCAGCAGTTCGAGCATATTTTCAGATACGCAGTATTTT. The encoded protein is CASSSSIFSDTQYF.

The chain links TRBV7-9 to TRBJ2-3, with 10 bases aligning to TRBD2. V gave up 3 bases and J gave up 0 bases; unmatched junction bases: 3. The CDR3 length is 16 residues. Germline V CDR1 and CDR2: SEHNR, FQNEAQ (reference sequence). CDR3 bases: TGTGCCAGCAGCTTTGCTAGCGGGAGTAGCACAGATACGCAGTATTTT. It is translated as CASSFASGSSTDTQYF.

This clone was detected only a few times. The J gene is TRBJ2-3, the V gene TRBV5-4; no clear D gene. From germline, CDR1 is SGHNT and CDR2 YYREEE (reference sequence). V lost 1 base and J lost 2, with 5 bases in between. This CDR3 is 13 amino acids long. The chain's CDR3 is CASSLSHTDTQYF. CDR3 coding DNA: TGTGCCAGCAGCTTGTCGCACACAGATACGCAGTATTTT.

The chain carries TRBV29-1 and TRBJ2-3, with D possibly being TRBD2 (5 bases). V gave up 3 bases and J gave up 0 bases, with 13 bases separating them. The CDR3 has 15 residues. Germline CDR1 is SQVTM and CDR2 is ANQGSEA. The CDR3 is CSVDEGSLSTDTQYF. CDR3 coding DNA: TGCAGCGTTGACGAGGGCAGCCTGAGCACAGATACGCAGTATTTT.

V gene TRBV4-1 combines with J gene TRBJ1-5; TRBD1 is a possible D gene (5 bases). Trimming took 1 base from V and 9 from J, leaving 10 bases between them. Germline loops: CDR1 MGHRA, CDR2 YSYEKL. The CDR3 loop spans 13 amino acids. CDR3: CASSQVVGGPQHF. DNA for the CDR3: TGCGCCAGCAGCCAAGTAGTGGGGGGGCCCCAGCATTTT.